This TCR beta chain was documented in a study of CD8 T cells in Susac syndrome (dated by TCRdb to the late 2010s). Study-level background: Whether CD8+ T cell activation and differentiation in Susac syndrome was antigen driven was tested using repertoire sequencing.

RNA was extracted using the RNeasy kit, and 0.5 to 1 microgram was reverse transcribed with random hexamers. The immunoSEQ multiplex PCR assay, covering 54 Vbeta and 13 Jbeta segments, was used to amplify TCR beta CDR3 regions. Bias from PCR amplification was corrected by using a synthetic template baseline for primer optimization and for computational correction. The original pipeline was this. Only productive sequences were kept, with reads annotated to V, D and J genes according to IMGT and analyzed in immunoSEQ Analyzer. To calculate clonality, Shannon entropy was normalized by log2 of the number of productive unique sequences and then subtracted from one. For each patient and control, public and private clones were evaluated among the 100 most prevalent clones. A clone was defined as Susac-specific if it was absent from the healthy and MS cohorts, from 950 to 1,300 published viral clones and from other ImmuneACCESS disease sequences. The raw public data were reprocessed by TCRdb itself: fastp quality trimming at Q25, MiXCR clonotype calling, in-frame beta chains only. Each entry is one CDR3 protein sequence, shown with its most common DNA and genes. In this record, the V and J calls reflect TCRdb's handling and not the investigators' own analysis. For this sample there are over 150,000 distinct CDR3 sequences; around 93% appear just once. More than 0.08% of the sample is held by the ten biggest clonotypes.

Notes on this clonotype: The antigen this receptor binds is unknown. No much larger clone exists at a distance of one base, and base qualities are not known.

High-throughput TCR beta sequencing profiled peripheral blood CD8+ and CD4+ T cells from healthy donors, Susac syndrome patients and multiple sclerosis patients. The multiple sclerosis controls were treatment-naive patients who had stable or active relapsing-remitting disease and met the revised McDonald criteria. Bulk CD8+ and CD4+ T cells were purified magnetically by negative isolation, whereas CD8+ TEMRA cells were enriched by FACS. Blood was drawn into EDTA tubes, processed within 24 hours, and PBMCs were isolated by density gradient centrifugation. PBMCs intended for TCR sequencing were cryopreserved in liquid nitrogen and were subsequently thawed in a 37 degrees C water bath. The sorted or isolated CD4+, CD8+ and CD8+ TEMRA cells had a purity of 90% or higher. Spanning cysteine to phenylalanine, the CDR3 consists of 14 amino acids. Only the CDR3 DNA is retained, 42 bases long and in frame from the first base. Between the V and J ends, shortened by 4 bases and 7 bases respectively, the junction contains 14 bases. CDR1 SGHAT and CDR2 FQNNGV are derived from the germline V gene.

The investigation overall reported the following: The number of individuals in the TCR sequencing and HLA analysis was acknowledged as relatively small.

The chain couples TRBV11-2 to TRBJ2-1, with a tentative D gene TRBD2 over 6 matching bases. The sequencing sample was made of CD4+ T cells from PBMCs. The TCR comes from a human donor with multiple sclerosis. The CDR3 region has the sequence CASSSGSTRNEQFF. In nucleotide form, the sequence is TGTGCCAGCAGCTCCGGGAGCACCCGAAATGAGCAGTTCTTC.